The present T cell receptor (beta chain) was sequenced within a study of blood T cell repertoires in COVID-19. At the level of the study: Samples came from the United States, Italy and Spain, spanning acute and convalescent COVID-19.

Participants' reported clinical history set cohort assignment. Sequencing was performed with immunoSEQ multiplex PCR; in TCRdb, only in-frame clones are kept and a portion is missing. Here the sample spans a few hundred thousand clones, roughly 87% being singletons. The V gene's germline CDR1 is SEHNR and CDR2 FQNEAQ (reference sequence). This CDR3 has 14 residues. The V end was cut by 5 bases, the J end by 0 bases, with 11 bases between. V gene TRBV7-9 combines with J gene TRBJ2-7; perhaps TRBD1 as D (6 bases). The sequence was obtained from a man in his late teens or twenties with acute COVID-19. What was sequenced was PBMCs or T cells enriched from blood (not recorded which). CDR3 bases: TGTGCCAGCAGCAAGGACAGTACCTCCTACGAGCAGTACTTC. Translation gives CASSKDSTSYEQYF.